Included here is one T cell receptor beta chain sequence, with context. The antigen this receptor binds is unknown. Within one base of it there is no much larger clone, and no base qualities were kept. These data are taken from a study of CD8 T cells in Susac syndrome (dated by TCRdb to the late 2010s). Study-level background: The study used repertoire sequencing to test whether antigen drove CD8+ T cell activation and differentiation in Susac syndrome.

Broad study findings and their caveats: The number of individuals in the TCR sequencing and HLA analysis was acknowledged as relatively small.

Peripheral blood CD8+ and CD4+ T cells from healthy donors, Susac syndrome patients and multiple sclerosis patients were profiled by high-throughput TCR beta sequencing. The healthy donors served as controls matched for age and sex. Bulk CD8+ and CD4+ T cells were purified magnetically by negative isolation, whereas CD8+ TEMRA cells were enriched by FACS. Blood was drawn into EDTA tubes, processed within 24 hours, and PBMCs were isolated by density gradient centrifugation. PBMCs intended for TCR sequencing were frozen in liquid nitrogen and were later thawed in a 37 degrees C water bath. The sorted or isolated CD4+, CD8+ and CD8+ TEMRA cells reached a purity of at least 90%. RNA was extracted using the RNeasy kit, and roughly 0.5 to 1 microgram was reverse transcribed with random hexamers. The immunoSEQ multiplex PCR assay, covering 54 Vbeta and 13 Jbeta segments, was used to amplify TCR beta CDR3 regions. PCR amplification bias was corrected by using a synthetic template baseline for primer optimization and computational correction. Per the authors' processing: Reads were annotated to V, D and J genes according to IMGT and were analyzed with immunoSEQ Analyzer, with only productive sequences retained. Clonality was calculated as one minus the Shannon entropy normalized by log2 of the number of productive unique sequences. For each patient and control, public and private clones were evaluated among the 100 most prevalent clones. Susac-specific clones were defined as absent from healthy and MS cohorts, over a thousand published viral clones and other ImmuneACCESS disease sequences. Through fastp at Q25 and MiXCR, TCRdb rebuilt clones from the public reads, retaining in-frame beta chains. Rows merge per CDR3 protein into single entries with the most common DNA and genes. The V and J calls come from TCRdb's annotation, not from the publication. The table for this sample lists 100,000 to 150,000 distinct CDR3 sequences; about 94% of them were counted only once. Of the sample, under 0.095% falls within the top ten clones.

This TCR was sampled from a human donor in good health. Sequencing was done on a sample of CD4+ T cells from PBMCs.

The DNA sequence is given as TGTGCCAGCAGTTCGGGCGGGACCCCCAACAATGAGCAGTTCTTC. It is translated as CASSSGGTPNNEQFF. Recombination connected TRBV27 to TRBJ2-1; the best D guess is TRBD2, with 6 bases matching. The cysteine opens and the phenylalanine closes a CDR3 of 15 amino acids. This entry keeps only the CDR3 DNA: 45 bases, framed from base 1. Per the germline V gene (reference sequence), MNHEY is the CDR1 and SMNVEV is the CDR2. V was cut back by 4 bases and J by 5 bases, leaving a gap of 15 bases between them.